This T cell receptor beta chain emerged from a study of blood T cell repertoires in COVID-19. Study context: Specimens from acute and convalescent COVID-19 originated in the United States, Italy and Spain. The analysed material was cDNA or gDNA that came from T cells, B-cell-depleted T cells, or PBMCs.

Seattle's cohort entered during active infection and was followed longitudinally. The method was immunoSEQ multiplex PCR; TCRdb's version includes in-frame clones alone and lacks a portion of them. Among under 550,000 clones listed, approximately 90% were seen once. Germline-derived CDR1 and CDR2 are SNHLY and FYNNEI. CDR3 length: 16 residues. Germline trimming cut 7 bases from V and 0 bases from J; bases unmatched to any gene: 8. Sequenced input: peripheral blood. This sequence was found in a man aged 18 to 29 with COVID-19, enrolled during active disease. The chain links TRBV2 to TRBJ1-4, with 7 bases lining up with TRBD1. The CDR3 sequence is CASKSQGYATNEKLFF. CDR3 in DNA: TGTGCCAGCAAATCACAGGGGTATGCAACTAATGAAAAACTGTTTTTT.